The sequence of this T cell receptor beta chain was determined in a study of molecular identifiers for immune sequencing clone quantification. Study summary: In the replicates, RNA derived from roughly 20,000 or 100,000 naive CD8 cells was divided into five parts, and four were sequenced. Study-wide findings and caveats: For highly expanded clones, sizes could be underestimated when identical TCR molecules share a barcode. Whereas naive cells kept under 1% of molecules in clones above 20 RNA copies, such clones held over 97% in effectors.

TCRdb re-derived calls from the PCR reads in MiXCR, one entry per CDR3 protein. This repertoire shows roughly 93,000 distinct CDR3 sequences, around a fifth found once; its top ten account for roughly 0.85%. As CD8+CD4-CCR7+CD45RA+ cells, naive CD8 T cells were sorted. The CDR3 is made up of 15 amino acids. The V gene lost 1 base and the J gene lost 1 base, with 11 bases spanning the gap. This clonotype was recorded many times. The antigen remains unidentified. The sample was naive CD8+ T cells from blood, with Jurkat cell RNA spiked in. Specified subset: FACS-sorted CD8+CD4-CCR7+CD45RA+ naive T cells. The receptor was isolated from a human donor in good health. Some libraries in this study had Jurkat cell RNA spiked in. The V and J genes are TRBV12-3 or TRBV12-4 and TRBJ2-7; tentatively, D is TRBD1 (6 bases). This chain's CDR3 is CASSLEDSNSYEQYF. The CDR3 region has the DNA TGTGCCAGCAGTTTAGAGGACAGCAATTCCTACGAGCAGTACTTC.